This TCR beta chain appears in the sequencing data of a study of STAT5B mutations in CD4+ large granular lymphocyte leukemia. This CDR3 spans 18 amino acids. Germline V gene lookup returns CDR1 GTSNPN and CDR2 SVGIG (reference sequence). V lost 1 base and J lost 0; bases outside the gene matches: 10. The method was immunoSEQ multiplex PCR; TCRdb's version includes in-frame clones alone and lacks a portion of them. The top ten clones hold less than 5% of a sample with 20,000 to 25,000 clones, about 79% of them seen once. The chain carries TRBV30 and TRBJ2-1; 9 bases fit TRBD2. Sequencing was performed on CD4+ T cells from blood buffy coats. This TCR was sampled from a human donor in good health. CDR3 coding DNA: TGTGCCTGGAGTGGGGGGGGGCTAGCGGGAAACTCCTACAATGAGCAGTTCTTC. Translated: CAWSGGGLAGNSYNEQFF.